The next 3 T cell receptor beta chains were all read from a single sample in a study of blood T cells in healthy people across ages. A sample-barcoded 5' primer and a J-beta primer mix were used in a second PCR of roughly 6 to 11 cycles. TCRdb called the 5' RACE reads again in MiXCR, with one record for every CDR3 protein. This sample has about 700,000 distinct CDR3 sequences, with around 32% found just once. Sequencing input: blood. All receptors derive from a woman aged 80 or over in good health.

In this sample, this clonotype turned up a few times. The V call is TRBV28, the J call TRBJ1-2, with 7 bases that match TRBD1. From germline, CDR1 is MDHEN and CDR2 SYDVKM. The CDR3 has 15 amino acids. The ends lost 2 bases at V and 5 bases at J; junction bases unmatched: 8. CDR3 in amino acids: CASSLRDRTLYGYTF. CDR3 bases: TGTGCCAGCAGTTTACGGGACAGAACCTTATATGGCTACACCTTC.

In its sample, this clonotype was seen a few times. This chain uses TRBV6-2 or TRBV6-3 with TRBJ1-1, with a tentative D call TRBD1 (6 bases). CDR1 and CDR2 (germline): MNHEY, SVGEGT. There are 16 residues in the CDR3. Trimming removed 4 bases from V and 2 bases from J, with 17 bases in between. The CDR3 sequence: CASSFPLGTPNTEAFF. CDR3 nucleotides: TGTGCCAGCAGTTTCCCACTCGGGACACCCAACACTGAAGCTTTCTTT.

Many counts were recorded for this clonotype. An end of the junction differs from the germline gene, which may be a read error. This sequence joins TRBV5-1 and TRBJ2-1; 9 nucleotides agree with TRBD2. The CDR3 runs to 16 residues. Germline CDR1 is SGHRS and CDR2 is YFSETQ. This CDR3 reads CARSLEVAGAHNEQFF. CDR3 bases: TGCGCCCGCAGCTTGGAGGTAGCGGGGGCCCACAATGAGCAGTTCTTC.